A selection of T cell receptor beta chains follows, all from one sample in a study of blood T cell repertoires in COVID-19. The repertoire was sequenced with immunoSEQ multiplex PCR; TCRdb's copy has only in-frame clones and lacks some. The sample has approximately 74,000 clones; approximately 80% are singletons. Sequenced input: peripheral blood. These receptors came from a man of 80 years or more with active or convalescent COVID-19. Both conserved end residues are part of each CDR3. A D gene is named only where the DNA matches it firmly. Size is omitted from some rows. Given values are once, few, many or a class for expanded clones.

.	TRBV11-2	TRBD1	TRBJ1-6	TGTGCCAGCAGCGCCCGGACAGGGGACAATTCACCCCTCCACTTT	CASSARTGDNSPLHF
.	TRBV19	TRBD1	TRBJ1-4	TGTGCCAGTAGTACCAGACAGGGGGCGAGTGAAAAACTGTTTTTT	CASSTRQGASEKLFF
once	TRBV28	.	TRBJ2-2	TGTGCCAGCAGTTTAGAGGGGGAGCTGTTTTTT	CASSLEGELFF
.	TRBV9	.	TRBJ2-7	TGTGCCAGCAGCGTAGAGAGTAGAGGCGAGCAGTACTTC	CASSVESRGEQYF
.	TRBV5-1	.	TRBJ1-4	TGCGCCAGCAGCTTGGCCGCTGGCAGCGTTAATGAAAAACTGTTTTTT	CASSLAAGSVNEKLFF
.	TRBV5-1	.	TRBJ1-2	TGCGCCAGCAGCTTGGTCAGGGGCTATGGCTACACCTTC	CASSLVRGYGYTF
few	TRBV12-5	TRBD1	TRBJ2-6	TGTGCTAGTGGTTCATACAGGGGCCCTGGGGCCAACGTCCTGACTTTC	CASGSYRGPGANVLTF
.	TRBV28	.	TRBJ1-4	TGTGCCAGCACTTCTGGCGGGTTGGAAAAACTGTTTTTT	CASTSGGLEKLFF
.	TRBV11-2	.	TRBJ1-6	TGTGCCAGCAGCCCGGCGGGCGGGAATTCACCCCTCCACTTT	CASSPAGGNSPLHF
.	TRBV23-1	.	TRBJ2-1	TGCGCCAGCAGTTCCACGGAGGGCTACAATGAGCAGTTCTTC	CASSSTEGYNEQFF
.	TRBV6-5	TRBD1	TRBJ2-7	TGTGCCAGCAGGACAGGGGGCGCGTCCGAGCAGTACTTC	CASRTGGASEQYF
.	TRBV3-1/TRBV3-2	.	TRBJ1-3	TGTGCCAGCAGCCAAGATTATTCGGTTGCTGGAAACACCATATATTTT	CASSQDYSVAGNTIYF
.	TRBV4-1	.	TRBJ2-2	TGCGCCAGCAGCCAAGATCTGCGGAATCCACCCGGGGAGCTGTTTTTT	CASSQDLRNPPGELFF
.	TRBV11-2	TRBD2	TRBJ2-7	TGTGCCAGCAGTCCCGGGACTAGCTCTCTTTACGAGCAGTACTTC	CASSPGTSSLYEQYF
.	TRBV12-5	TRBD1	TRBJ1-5	TGTGCTAGTGCCTCGACAGGGGTCCATCAGCCCCAGCATTTT	CASASTGVHQPQHF
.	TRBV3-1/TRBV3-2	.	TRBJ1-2	TGTGCCAGCAGCCAAGGCCAGGGAGGCGGCTACACCTTC	CASSQGQGGGYTF
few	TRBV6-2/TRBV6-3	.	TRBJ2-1	TGTGCCAGCAGTTACTCGAACATACCCCCCTACAATGAGCAGTTCTTC	CASSYSNIPPYNEQFF
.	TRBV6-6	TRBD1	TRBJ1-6	TGTGCCAGCCTGGGACAGAAGAATTCACCCCTCCACTTT	CASLGQKNSPLHF
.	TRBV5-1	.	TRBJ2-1	TGCGCCAGCAGTACGCGGGTAAACTCCTACAATGAGCAGTTCTTC	CASSTRVNSYNEQFF
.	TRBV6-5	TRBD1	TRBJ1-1	TGTGCCAGCAGTTCCGGACAGGGCTCACCTTTCTTT	CASSSGQGSPFF
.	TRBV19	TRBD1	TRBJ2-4	TGTGCCAGTAGGAAGACAGGGCTTGCGGAGGCCCTAGCCAAAAACATTCAGTACTTC	CASRKTGLAEALAKNIQYF
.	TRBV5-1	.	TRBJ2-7	TGCGCCAGCAGCTTGGGACAGGCCCTCCTCGACGAGCAGTACTTC	CASSLGQALLDEQYF
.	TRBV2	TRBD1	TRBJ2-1	TGTGCCAGCAGTGTTATAGGGGGCCGGGGTGAGCAGTTCTTC	CASSVIGGRGEQFF
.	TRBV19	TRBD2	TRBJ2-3	TGTGCCAGTAGTATAGCTAGCGGGGTGGGTACGCAGTATTTT	CASSIASGVGTQYF
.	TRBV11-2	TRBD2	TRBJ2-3	TGTGCCAGCAGTCGACTACTCGGGGGGGCCCCAGATACGCAGTATTTT	CASSRLLGGAPDTQYF
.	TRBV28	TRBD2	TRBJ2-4	TGTGCCAGCAGTGCTTCGGGACTAGCACGTGAGGAAAACATTCAGTACTTC	CASSASGLAREENIQYF
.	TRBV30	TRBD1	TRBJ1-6	TGTGCCTGTACCCGGGACAGGGGAAATTCACCCCTCCACTTT	CACTRDRGNSPLHF
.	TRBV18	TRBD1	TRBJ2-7	TGTGCCAGCTCACCCGGACAGGATTACGAGCAGTACTTC	CASSPGQDYEQYF
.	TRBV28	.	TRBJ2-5	TGTGCCAGCAGTTTGGGGCAGGGGAGAGAGACCCAGTACTTC	CASSLGQGRETQYF
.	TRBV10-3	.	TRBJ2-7	TGTGCCATCAGATCCCCGGACAGATCCTACGAGCAGTACTTC	CAIRSPDRSYEQYF
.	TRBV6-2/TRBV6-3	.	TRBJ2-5	TGTGCCAGCAGTTCAGGGGGGCAGACCCAGTACTTC	CASSSGGQTQYF
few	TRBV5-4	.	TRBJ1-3	TGTGCCAGCAGCTTGGTCGGAGGTAACTCTGGAAACACCATATATTTT	CASSLVGGNSGNTIYF
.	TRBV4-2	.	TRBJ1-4	TGTGCCAGCAGCCAAGCGGGACTCGCTGAAAAACTGTTTTTT	CASSQAGLAEKLFF
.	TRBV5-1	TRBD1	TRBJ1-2	TGCGCCAGCAGGTACGGACAGGGCACTAACTATGGCTACACCTTC	CASRYGQGTNYGYTF
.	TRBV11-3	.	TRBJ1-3	TGTGCCAGCGGAGGACAGCGCTCTGGAAACACCATATATTTT	CASGGQRSGNTIYF
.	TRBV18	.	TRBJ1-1	TGTGCCAGCTCACCTCTCACGGTGAACACTGAAGCTTTCTTT	CASSPLTVNTEAFF
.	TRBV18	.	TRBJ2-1	TGTGCCAGCTCACCACCGTCCAACTACAATGAGCAGTTCTTC	CASSPPSNYNEQFF
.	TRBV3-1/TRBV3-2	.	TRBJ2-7	TGTGCCAGCAGCCAACCCCTCTCCTACGAGCAGTACTTC	CASSQPLSYEQYF
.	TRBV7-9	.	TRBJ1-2	TGTGCCAGCACCTCCGAGGGCTATGGCTACACCTTC	CASTSEGYGYTF
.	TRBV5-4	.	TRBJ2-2	TGTGCCAGCAGCTTAGGACTGACCCCTTTTTTGAGGAACACCGGGGAGCTGTTTTTT	CASSLGLTPFLRNTGELFF
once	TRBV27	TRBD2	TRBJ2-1	TGTGCCAGCAGACAAATCGGACTAGCGGGAGTTTTCAACAATGAGCAGTTCTTC	CASRQIGLAGVFNNEQFF
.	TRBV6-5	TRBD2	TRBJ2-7	TGTGCCAGCAACCCGCGGGGGGGCGTCTCCTACGAGCAGTACTTC	CASNPRGGVSYEQYF
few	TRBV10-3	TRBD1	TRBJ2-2	TGTGCCATCAGTGCGACAGGGTCGGACACCGGGGAGCTGTTTTTT	CAISATGSDTGELFF
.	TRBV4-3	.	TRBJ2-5	TGCGCCAGCAGCCAAGGACCGCCATCAGGGCAGACCCAGTACTTC	CASSQGPPSGQTQYF
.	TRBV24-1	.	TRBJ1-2	TGTGCCACCAGTGAGAACCTTGCTAAGTATGGCTACACCTTC	CATSENLAKYGYTF
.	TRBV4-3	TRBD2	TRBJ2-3	TGCGCCAGCAGCCAAGCGGTAGCTAGCGGAACAGATACGCAGTATTTT	CASSQAVASGTDTQYF
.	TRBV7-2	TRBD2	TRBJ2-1	TGTGCCAGCAGCCATAAAACCATGGGACTAGCGGTTAATGAGCAGTTCTTC	CASSHKTMGLAVNEQFF
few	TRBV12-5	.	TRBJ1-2	TGTGCTAGTGGTTCATCCTATTATAACTATGGCTTCTACACCTTC	CASGSSYYNYGFYTF
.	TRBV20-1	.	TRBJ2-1	TGCAGTGCTAGCCCGGAGGATGAGCAGTTCTTC	CSASPEDEQFF
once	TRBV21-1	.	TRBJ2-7	TGTGCCAGCAGCAAATGGTACAGGGGTACGATCTACGAGCAGTACTTC	CASSKWYRGTIYEQYF
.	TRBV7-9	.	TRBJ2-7	TGTGCCAGCAGCCTCGGACGGCGACAGGACGAGCAGTACTTC	CASSLGRRQDEQYF
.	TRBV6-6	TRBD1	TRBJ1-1	TGTGCCAGCAGTAGGACAGGGGGCGTAGCGGGCGGTGAAGCTTTCTTT	CASSRTGGVAGGEAFF
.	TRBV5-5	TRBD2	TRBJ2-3	TGTGCCAGCAGCCCGATCACTAGCGGGAGGTTGGCAGATACGCAGTATTTT	CASSPITSGRLADTQYF
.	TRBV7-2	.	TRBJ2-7	TGTGCCAGCAGCTTTCGGCGGGGTCTTACCTACGAGCAGTACTTC	CASSFRRGLTYEQYF
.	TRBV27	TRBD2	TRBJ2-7	TGTGCCAGCAGTTTATCGATTTTAGCGGGGAAAGCCTACGAGCAGTACTTC	CASSLSILAGKAYEQYF